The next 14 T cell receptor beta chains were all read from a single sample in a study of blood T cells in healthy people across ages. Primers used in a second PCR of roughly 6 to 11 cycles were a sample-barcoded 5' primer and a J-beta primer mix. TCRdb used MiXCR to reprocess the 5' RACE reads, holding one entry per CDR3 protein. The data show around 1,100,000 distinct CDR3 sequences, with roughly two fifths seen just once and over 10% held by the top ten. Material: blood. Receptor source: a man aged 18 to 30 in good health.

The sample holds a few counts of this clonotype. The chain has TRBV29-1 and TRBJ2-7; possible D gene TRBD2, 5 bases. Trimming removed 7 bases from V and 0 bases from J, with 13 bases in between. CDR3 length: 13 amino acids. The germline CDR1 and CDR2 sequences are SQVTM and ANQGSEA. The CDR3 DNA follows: TGCAGCGGTATAGGAGGTACCTCCTACGAGCAGTACTTC. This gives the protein CSGIGGTSYEQYF.

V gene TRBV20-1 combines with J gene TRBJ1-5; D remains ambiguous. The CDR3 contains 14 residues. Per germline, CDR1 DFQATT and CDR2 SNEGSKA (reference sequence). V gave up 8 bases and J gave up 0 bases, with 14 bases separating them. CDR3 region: CSSWRELSNQPQHF. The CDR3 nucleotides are TGCAGTTCTTGGAGAGAACTTAGCAATCAGCCCCAGCATTTT.

CDR3 in DNA: TGTGCCAGCAGCCAAGCGAGGCGGGGGCCCTACAATGAGCAGTTCTTC. It codes for CASSQARRGPYNEQFF. V gene TRBV3-1 combines with J gene TRBJ2-1, with D tentatively TRBD2 (7 bases). The ends were cut back, 1 base at V and 2 bases at J, with 12 bases in the middle. This CDR3 region has 16 residues. Germline lookup yields CDR1 LGHDT and CDR2 YNNKEL (reference sequence).

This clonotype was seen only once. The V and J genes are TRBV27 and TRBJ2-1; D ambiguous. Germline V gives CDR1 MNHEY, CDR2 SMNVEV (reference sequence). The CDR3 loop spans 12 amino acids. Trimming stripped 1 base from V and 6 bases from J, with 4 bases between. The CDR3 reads CASSLYTNEQFF. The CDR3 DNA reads TGTGCCAGCAGTTTATACACCAATGAGCAGTTCTTC.

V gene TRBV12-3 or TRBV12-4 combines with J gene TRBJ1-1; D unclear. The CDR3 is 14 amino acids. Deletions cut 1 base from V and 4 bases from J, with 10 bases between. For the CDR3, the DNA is TGTGCCAGCAGTTTAGAGATATGGAGCACTGAAGCTTTCTTT. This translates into CASSLEIWSTEAFF.

Here the CDR3 DNA reads TGCAGTGCTAGAGATCGCCGTAATAATTCACCCCTCCACTTT. Translation: CSARDRRNNSPLHF. The gene calls are TRBV20-1 and TRBJ1-6, with D unresolved. The CDR3 is 14 residues long. The V and J ends lost 0 bases and 5 bases respectively, with 8 bases between them. Germline CDR1 DFQATT, CDR2 SNEGSKA (reference sequence).

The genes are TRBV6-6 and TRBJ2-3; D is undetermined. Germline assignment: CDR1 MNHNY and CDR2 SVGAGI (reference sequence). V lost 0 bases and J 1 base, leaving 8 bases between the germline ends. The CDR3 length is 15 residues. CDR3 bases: TGTGCCAGCAGTTACTCGAGGCAAGGCACAGATACGCAGTATTTT. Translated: CASSYSRQGTDTQYF.

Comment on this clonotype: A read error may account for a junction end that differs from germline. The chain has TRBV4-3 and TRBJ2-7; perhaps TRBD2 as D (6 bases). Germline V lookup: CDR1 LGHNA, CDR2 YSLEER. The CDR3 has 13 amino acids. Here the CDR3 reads CASGQDRGYEQYF. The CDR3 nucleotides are TGCGCCAGCGGCCAAGATCGGGGGTACGAGCAGTACTTC.

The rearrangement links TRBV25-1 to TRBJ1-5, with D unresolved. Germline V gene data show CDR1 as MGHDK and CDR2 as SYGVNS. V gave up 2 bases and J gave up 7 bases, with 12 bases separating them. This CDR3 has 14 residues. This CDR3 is CASSEISRGQPQHF. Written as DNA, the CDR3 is TGTGCCAGCAGTGAAATTTCACGCGGGCAGCCCCAGCATTTT.

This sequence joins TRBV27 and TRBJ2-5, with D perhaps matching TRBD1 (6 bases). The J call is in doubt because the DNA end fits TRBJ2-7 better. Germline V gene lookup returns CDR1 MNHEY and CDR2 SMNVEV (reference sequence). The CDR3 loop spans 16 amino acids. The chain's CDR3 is CASHPGIVYREPEQYF. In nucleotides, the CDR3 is TGTGCCAGTCACCCGGGGATCGTTTACAGGGAACCCGAGCAGTACTTC.

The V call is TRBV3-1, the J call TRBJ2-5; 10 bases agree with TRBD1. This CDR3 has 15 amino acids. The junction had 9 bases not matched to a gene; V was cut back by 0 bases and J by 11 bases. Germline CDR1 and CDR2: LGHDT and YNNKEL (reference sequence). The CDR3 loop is CASSQEGDRGKEQYF. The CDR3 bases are TGTGCCAGCAGCCAAGAAGGGGACAGGGGTAAAGAGCAGTACTTC.

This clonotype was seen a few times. The DNA for the CDR3 is TGTGCCAGCAGTGAATTCCGGGCAGCTAATGAGCAGTTCTTC. It is translated as CASSEFRAANEQFF. The chain couples TRBV2 to TRBJ2-1, with D unresolved. The length of the CDR3 is 14 residues. CDR1 and CDR2 from the germline V gene are SNHLY and FYNNEI. Trimming pared 2 bases from V and 7 bases from J, leaving 12 bases between.

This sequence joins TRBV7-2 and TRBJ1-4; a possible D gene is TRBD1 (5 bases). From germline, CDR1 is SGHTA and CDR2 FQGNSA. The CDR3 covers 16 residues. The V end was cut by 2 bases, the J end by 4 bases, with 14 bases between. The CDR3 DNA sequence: TGTGCCAGCAGCTTAACCCAGGGCTACCTTAATGAAAAACTGTTTTTT. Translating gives CASSLTQGYLNEKLFF.

This CDR3 is CASSKGPRDRGDIQYF. The CDR3 nucleotides read TGTGCCAGCAGCAAAGGCCCAAGGGACAGGGGGGACATTCAGTACTTC. This sequence joins TRBV21-1 and TRBJ2-4; the D call of TRBD1 is as the table states it, not checked on the DNA. TRBV21-1 represents a pseudogene. The CDR3 runs to 16 residues.